One sample yielded the 17 T cell receptor beta chains listed below, sequenced in a study of shared clonotypes between healthy human individuals. This table comes from immunoSEQ multiplex PCR, and its TCRdb copy is limited to in-frame clones, with some not included. This sample has about 1 million clones, with 65% to 80% found just once. Specimen: memory CD4+ T cells sorted from blood. Subset given: CD45RA-negative fraction. Receptors were obtained from a man aged 18 to 30 in good health.

J is TRBJ2-3 and V is TRBV27; TRBD2 matches 7 bases. V shed 6 bases and J 0 bases; nucleotides not matched to a gene: 6. There are 15 residues in the CDR3. The germline V gene has CDR1 MNHEY and CDR2 SMNVEV (reference sequence). CDR3 bases: TGTGCCAGCAGGAAAGCGGGGCCTAGCACAGATACGCAGTATTTT. Translating gives CASRKAGPSTDTQYF.

The chain links TRBV28 to TRBJ1-5, with a weak D call TRBD1 (5 bases). The CDR3 totals 16 residues. Germline CDR1 MDHEN, CDR2 SYDVKM. The germline V and J ends were trimmed by 5 bases and 5 bases, with 19 bases remaining between them. CDR3 DNA: TGTGCCAGCAGTCCGACCGGGGCAGGGATCGATCAGCCCCAGCATTTT. Protein sequence: CASSPTGAGIDQPQHF. The full variable domain, rest sourced from reference TRBV28 and TRBJ1-5, is DVKVTQSSRYLVKRTGEKVFLECVQDMDHENMFWYRQDPGLGLRLIYFSYDVKMKEKGDIPEGYSVSREKKERFSLILESASTNQTSMYLCASSPTGAGIDQPQHFGDGTRLSIL.

The chain combines TRBV5-5 with TRBJ1-4; weak D call: TRBD1 (6 bases). Germline CDR1 SGHKS, CDR2 YYEKEE (reference sequence). V was trimmed by 4 bases and J by 10 bases, leaving 20 bases between them. This CDR3 region has 15 residues. In nucleotides, the CDR3 is TGTGCCAGCAGCAGTCGGGACACAGCTAGACCAAAACTGTTTTTT. It specifies CASSSRDTARPKLFF.

The chain recombines TRBV2 with TRBJ2-3; 8 bases are a match to TRBD2. The trim removed 6 bases at V and 5 bases at J, leaving 7 bases unmatched. Germline V gene sequence: CDR1 SNHLY, CDR2 FYNNEI. The CDR3 runs 14 residues. As DNA, the CDR3 is TGTGCCAGCAGCGCCGGGGGGGCCCAAGATACGCAGTATTTT. Translated: CASSAGGAQDTQYF. The whole variable domain, filled in from reference TRBV2 and TRBJ2-3, reads EPEVTQTPSHQVTQMGQEVILRCVPISNHLYFYWYRQILGQKVEFLVSFYNNEISEKSEIFDDQFSVERPDGSNFTLKIRSTKLEDSAMYFCASSAGGAQDTQYFGPGTRLTVL.

This chain joins TRBV21-1 and TRBJ2-1; the listed D gene, TRBD1, was not tested against the DNA. TRBV21-1 is classified as a pseudogene. This CDR3 has 16 residues. CDR3 coding DNA: TGTGCCAGCAGCGGGGGTCAGGGGGCCTGCTACAATGAGCAGTTCTTC. As protein: CASSGGQGACYNEQFF.

V is TRBV5-6 and J is TRBJ2-5; D might be TRBD2 (7 bases). Germline-derived CDR1 and CDR2 are SGHDT and YYEEEE. The V gene lost 1 base and the J gene lost 0 bases, with 13 bases spanning the gap. The CDR3 has 16 residues. CDR3 in DNA: TGTGCCAGCAGCTTGCTGGGGGGGCAAGACCAAGAGACCCAGTACTTC. It encodes CASSLLGGQDQETQYF. Filled out from reference TRBV5-6 and TRBJ2-5, the complete variable domain reads DAGVTQSPTHLIKTRGQQVTLRCSPKSGHDTVSWYQQALGQGPQFIFQYYEEEERQRGNFPDRFSGHQFPNYSSELNVNALLLGDSALYLCASSLLGGQDQETQYFGPGTRLLVL.

The chain uses TRBV5-1 and TRBJ2-6, with a weak D call TRBD1 (5 bases). Germline CDR1 is SGHRS and CDR2 is YFSETQ. This CDR3 comprises 17 residues. V shed 6 bases and J shed 4 bases, with 20 bases lying between them. The CDR3 sequence is CASNEQGQHSGANVLTF. The CDR3 DNA reads as TGCGCCAGCAATGAGCAGGGTCAGCACTCCGGGGCCAACGTCCTGACTTTC.

V usage is TRBV27 and J usage is TRBJ2-5, with D unclear. Germline V gene lookup returns CDR1 MNHEY and CDR2 SMNVEV (reference sequence). V was shortened by 3 bases and J by 5 bases, with 13 bases between the two germline ends. CDR3 length equals 14 residues. CDR3 amino acids: CASSFDRAEETQYF. The CDR3 DNA is TGTGCCAGCAGTTTCGACCGGGCGGAGGAGACCCAGTACTTC.

This clone has just a few counts. The chain combines TRBV6-5 with TRBJ1-2; D is ambiguous. The ends were cut back, 7 bases at V and 8 bases at J, with 11 bases in the middle. This CDR3 is built from 11 residues. Germline V gives CDR1 MNHEY, CDR2 SVGAGI. The CDR3 region has the DNA TGTGCCAGCAAGGGTACGGGAGGCTACACCTTC. Residues: CASKGTGGYTF.

This chain connects TRBV15 to TRBJ1-3, with D unclear. Germline V lookup: CDR1 LNHNV, CDR2 YYDKDF (reference sequence). The CDR3 loop spans 14 amino acids. V was cut by 0 bases and J by 3 bases, with 6 bases left in between. CDR3 sequence: CATSRDSFGNTIYF. The DNA for the CDR3 is TGTGCCACCAGCAGAGATTCATTTGGAAACACCATATATTTT.

J is TRBJ2-5 and V is TRBV6-5, with 9 bases lining up with TRBD1. Germline V gene data show CDR1 as MNHEY and CDR2 as SVGAGI. V trimming: 6 bases; J trimming: 4 bases; junction bases outside the gene matches: 9. This CDR3 has 15 residues. In DNA form, the CDR3 reads TGTGCCAGCAGCCTGACCGGGACAGGGCCAGAGACCCAGTACTTC. Translated: CASSLTGTGPETQYF.

As for this clone: Other DNA sequences of this sample code for an identical CDR3. The V gene is TRBV19, the J gene TRBJ1-5; D perhaps matches TRBD1 (5 bases). V was shortened by 6 bases and J by 3 bases, with 6 bases between the two germline ends. Germline-derived CDR1 and CDR2 are LNHDA and SQIVND (reference sequence). The CDR3 covers 12 residues. DNA of the CDR3: TGTGCCAGTAGGGGGGTCAATCAGCCCCAGCATTTT. It encodes CASRGVNQPQHF.

The chain links TRBV4-1 to TRBJ2-5; D not resolved. The CDR3 runs to 13 residues. Deletions cut 1 base from V and 9 bases from J, with 12 bases between. Germline values: CDR1 MGHRA, CDR2 YSYEKL. The CDR3: CASSQVLSAAQYF. The CDR3 DNA reads TGCGCCAGCAGCCAAGTTCTGTCGGCGGCCCAGTACTTC.

CDR3 sequence reads: CASSSLQGGYGEQYF. CDR3 nucleotides: TGTGCCAGCAGTAGCCTACAGGGCGGCTATGGCGAGCAGTACTTC. V is TRBV6-5 and J is TRBJ2-7, with D possibly being TRBD1 (6 bases). Germline assignment: CDR1 MNHEY and CDR2 SVGAGI. The CDR3 runs to 15 residues. The germline V and J ends were trimmed by 5 bases and 6 bases, with 20 bases remaining between them.

With respect to this clone: Other DNA sequences of this sample code for an identical CDR3. This chain uses TRBV5-1 with TRBJ2-2; D call uncertain. V lost 0 bases to trimming and J lost 3 bases, with 12 bases between them. Germline CDR1 reads SGHRS; CDR2 reads YFSETQ. There are 16 residues in the CDR3. The CDR3 coding sequence is TGCGCCAGCAGCTTGGGACCCGGGTTGGACACCGGGGAGCTGTTTTTT. It encodes CASSLGPGLDTGELFF.

The chain joins TRBV30 to TRBJ2-3; D assignment may be TRBD1 or TRBD2 (5 bases each). The CDR3 contains 14 residues. The V end was cut by 1 base, the J end by 2 bases, with 10 bases between. Germline V gene data show CDR1 as GTSNPN and CDR2 as SVGIG (reference sequence). The CDR3 coding sequence is TGTGCCTGGAGTGCTAGCAGGGACACAGATACGCAGTATTTT. This translates into CAWSASRDTDTQYF. The complete variable domain, with remaining parts taken from reference TRBV30 and TRBJ2-3, reads SQTIHQWPATLVQPVGSPLSLECTVEGTSNPNLYWYRQAAGRGLQLLFYSVGIGQISSEVPQNLSASRPQDRQFILSSKKLLLSDSGFYLCAWSASRDTDTQYFGPGTRLTVL.

The V gene is TRBV6-1, the J gene TRBJ2-1; D gene unclear. Germline CDR1 is MNHNS and CDR2 is SASEGT. V was shortened by 2 bases and J by 1 base, with 9 bases between the two germline ends. The CDR3 loop spans 15 amino acids. The CDR3 protein is CASSESSLSYNEQFF. CDR3 in DNA: TGTGCCAGCAGTGAATCGAGTTTGTCCTACAATGAGCAGTTCTTC.